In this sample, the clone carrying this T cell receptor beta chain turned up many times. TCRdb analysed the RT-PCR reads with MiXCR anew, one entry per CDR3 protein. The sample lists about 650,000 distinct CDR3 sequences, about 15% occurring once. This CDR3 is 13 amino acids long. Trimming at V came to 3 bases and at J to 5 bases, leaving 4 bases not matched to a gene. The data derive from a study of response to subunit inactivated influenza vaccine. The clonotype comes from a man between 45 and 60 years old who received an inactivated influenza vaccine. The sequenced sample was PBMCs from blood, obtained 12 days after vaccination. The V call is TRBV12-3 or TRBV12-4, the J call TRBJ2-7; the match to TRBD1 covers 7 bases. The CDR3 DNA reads TGTGCCAGCAGTTTGGGACAGAGCAACGAGCAGTACTTC. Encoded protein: CASSLGQSNEQYF.